The rows below give T cell receptor beta chains drawn from one sample of a study of blood T cell repertoires in COVID-19. Generated by immunoSEQ multiplex PCR, the TCRdb table keeps only in-frame clones and is missing some. The repertoire consists of roughly 250,000 clones, with roughly 88% occurring once and the leading ten covering more than 3.5%. The material sequenced was PBMCs or T cells enriched from blood (not recorded which). These TCRs come from a woman in her twenties or thirties who had recovered from COVID-19. CDR3s include the opening cysteine and the closing phenylalanine or tryptophan. The D gene is left open where the match is weak.

>.|TRBV18
CASSPSSGNTIYF
>TRBD1|TRBV10-3
CAISYRTGNTEAFF
>.|TRBV19
CASMTGNNEQFF
>.|TRBV9
CASSGMGGGSHSGNTIYF
>TRBD1|TRBV5-6
CASSLEGQSPYEQYF
>.|TRBV4-1
CASSQGDSGANVLTF
>.|TRBV29-1
CSVGGGTRIEAFF
>.|TRBV6-5
CASSYLEGQGYGYTF
>TRBD1|TRBV19
CASSLSGTARSPLHF
>.|TRBV19
CASSISQLNSPLHF
>.|TRBV11-3
CASSLGANNEQFF
>TRBD1|TRBV28
CASSSRGMANEKLFF
>TRBD2|TRBV24-1
CATSGGSGAYNEQFF
>TRBD1|TRBV5-1
CASSMRDRGGYTF
>.|TRBV7-6
CASSLSTGSTTEAFF
>TRBD1|TRBV28
CASSPLRGPSSGNTIYF
>TRBD2|TRBV10-1
CARIPTGGRRMRSAVLRDTGELFF
>TRBD1|TRBV11-2
CASSLATGGQPQHF
>TRBD2|TRBV28
CASSPEREWNNEQFF
>.|TRBV12-2
CASRLAQGDTEAFF
>TRBD1|TRBV5-1
CASSSIPTGEEAFF
>.|TRBV19
CASGAGISPLHF
>.|TRBV2
CASTSEGGKKQGPLHF
>TRBD1|TRBV6-5
CASSSHGTGRSYEQYF
>.|TRBV11-2
CASLPWLFTYNEQFF
>TRBD1|TRBV5-1
CASSATEDRGRRKLFF
>.|TRBV18
CASSPARLATQFF
>.|TRBV13
CASSLGSSGELFF
>.|TRBV28
CASSPTSTDTQYF
>.|TRBV7-9
CASSQPGTQEAFF
>TRBD1|TRBV28
CASSKQGQGVSEQFF
>TRBD1|TRBV6-5
CASSPGQGTINEQFF
>TRBD1|TRBV10-3
CAIRKDRDSYEQYF
>.|TRBV30
CAWSPGQPAQHF
>.|TRBV29-1
CSGGQMEYGYTF
>TRBD2|TRBV28
CASSLCVREWRTLYNEQFF
>TRBD2|TRBV19
CASSSGTSVSYEQYF
>TRBD2|TRBV28
CASSLGWVAGGYEQFF
>.|TRBV6-5
CASSYSGRNYEQYF
>.|TRBV7-7
CASSLIQASYNEQFF
>TRBD1|TRBV2
CASSEALAGDREDTEAFF
>TRBD1|TRBV28
CASSTHRGNQPQHF
>TRBD1|TRBV5-3
CARSLLRDRPNSPLHF
>.|TRBV20-1
CSALGRIEAFF
>.|TRBV5-8
CASSIQGSNQPQHF
>.|TRBV4-2
CASSRQTTGELFF
>TRBD1|TRBV29-1
CSVEGQTNEKLFF
>.|TRBV28
CASNPRGSGEKLFF
>.|TRBV3-1/TRBV3-2
CASSQEMDRGTQYF
>TRBD1|TRBV19
CASSIGTGGNSPLHF
>.|TRBV19
CASSIAGRAGGELFF
>TRBD1|TRBV28
CASSRTGTGTYEQYF
>.|TRBV28
CASESSYNSPLHF
>.|TRBV7-2
CASSLDYAGVGNTIYF
>.|TRBV11-2
CASSLDPGVRGPGNTIYF
>TRBD1|TRBV5-1
CASSWTGENTDTQYF
>TRBD1|TRBV7-9
CASSLGGQPEAFF
>TRBD2|TRBV3-1/TRBV3-2
CASSHPLAGALIPYEQYF
>.|TRBV7-9
CASSLVGGYSNQPQHF
>.|TRBV12-3/TRBV12-4
CASTIQNTEAFF